The 26 T cell receptor beta chains listed next were all sequenced from one sample in a study of shared clonotypes between healthy human individuals. The data were produced by immunoSEQ multiplex PCR, yet TCRdb's version contains in-frame clones alone and is incomplete. There are fewer than 1.8 million clones in the sample; approximately 98.5% occur only once, and roughly 0.36% lies in the top ten. The source material was naive CD4+ T cells sorted from blood. Subset reported: CD45RA+ positively selected. The origin of the receptors is a man aged 25-45 years in good health.

The gene calls are TRBV4-2 and TRBJ2-1, with D unresolved. This CDR3 is 17 amino acids long. Germline V gene lookup returns CDR1 LGHNA and CDR2 YNFKEQ. V was cut by 1 base and J by 0 bases, with 13 bases left in between. The CDR3 reads CASSQAPGWSSYNEQFF. CDR3 in DNA: TGTGCCAGCAGCCAAGCTCCAGGCTGGAGCTCCTACAATGAGCAGTTCTTC.

The V and J genes are TRBV4-1 and TRBJ2-2, with 9 bases aligning to TRBD2. The CDR3 is made up of 18 amino acids. The ends lost 1 base at V and 5 bases at J; junction bases unmatched: 11. CDR1 is MGHRA, CDR2 YSYEKL, per germline. The CDR3 DNA reads as TGCGCCAGCAGCCAAGTTTGGGCGGGAGGGATTAATACCGGGGAGCTGTTTTTT. Translated: CASSQVWAGGINTGELFF.

The V gene is TRBV9, the J gene TRBJ2-7; 8 nucleotides agree with TRBD2. CDR3 length: 17 amino acids. The germline V gene has CDR1 SGDLS and CDR2 YYNGEE. V lost 0 bases, J lost 2 bases, and 10 bases stayed unmatched. The CDR3 coding sequence is TGTGCCAGCAGCGTAGATGGCGGGGGGAGTGGGACCTACGAGCAGTACTTC. It encodes CASSVDGGGSGTYEQYF.

V usage is TRBV7-8 and J usage is TRBJ2-7; unclear D gene. Germline CDR1 reads SGHVS; CDR2 reads FQNEAQ. Trimming cost V 1 base and J 6 bases, with 7 bases left between them. The CDR3 covers 12 residues. The DNA for the CDR3 is TGTGCCAGCAGCTTAGTCCTGGGCGAGCAGTACTTC. Its protein product is CASSLVLGEQYF.

CDR3 DNA: TGTGCCAGCAGCTTCACAGCTGTTGCCTACGAGCAGTACTTC. This gives the protein CASSFTAVAYEQYF. This chain joins TRBV7-9 and TRBJ2-7; D unclear. CDR1 and CDR2 from the germline V gene are SEHNR and FQNEAQ (reference sequence). The CDR3 is 14 amino acids. The germline V and J ends were trimmed by 3 bases and 2 bases, with 11 bases remaining between them.

The chain recombines TRBV6-6 with TRBJ2-1; no clear D gene. The V and J ends lost 2 bases and 10 bases respectively, with 9 bases between them. CDR3 length: 12 amino acids. Germline V CDR1 and CDR2: MNHNY, SVGAGI (reference sequence). CDR3 protein: CASSYGVREQFF. CDR3 in DNA: TGTGCCAGCAGTTACGGGGTACGGGAGCAGTTCTTC.

This clone was counted a single time. V gene TRBV6-6 combines with J gene TRBJ2-3; 8 bases line up with TRBD2. CDR1 and CDR2 from the germline V gene are MNHNY and SVGAGI (reference sequence). CDR3 length: 15 residues. The trim removed 6 bases at V and 4 bases at J, leaving 9 bases unmatched. The CDR3 bases are TGTGCCAGCAGGGGAGCGGGAGTTAAGGCAGATACGCAGTATTTT. This gives the protein CASRGAGVKADTQYF.

Written as DNA, the CDR3 is TGCGCCAGCAGCGGACAGGGTATTGGGAACACTGAAGCTTTCTTT. The encoded protein is CASSGQGIGNTEAFF. The J gene is TRBJ1-1, the V gene TRBV5-1; 8 nucleotides agree with TRBD1. The CDR3 length is 15 residues. Trimming cost V 4 bases and J 1 base; bases outside gene matches: 6. The germline gives CDR1 SGHRS, CDR2 YFSETQ.

CDR3 residues: CASSRSVADYEQYF. CDR3 bases: TGTGCCAGCAGCCGTTCCGTGGCCGACTACGAGCAGTACTTC. The chain uses TRBV9 and TRBJ2-7, with D unclear. This CDR3 spans 14 amino acids. The V end was cut by 4 bases, the J end by 3 bases, with 14 bases between. Germline-derived CDR1 and CDR2 are SGDLS and YYNGEE.

V gene TRBV6-1 combines with J gene TRBJ1-5; no reliable D call. Trimming shortened V by 3 bases and J by 1 base, and 4 bases separated the two germline ends. Germline V lookup: CDR1 MNHNS, CDR2 SASEGT. The CDR3 has 13 residues. The CDR3 protein is CASSDQSNQPQHF. The CDR3 DNA sequence: TGTGCCAGCAGTGATCAAAGCAATCAGCCCCAGCATTTT.

The chain uses TRBV7-6 and TRBJ2-7; 7 bases are shared with TRBD2. V lost 2 bases and J lost 2; bases outside the gene matches: 9. The CDR3 runs to 16 residues. Germline V CDR1 and CDR2: SGHVS, FNYEAQ. The CDR3 protein is CASSLNVPSGTYEQYF. In DNA, the CDR3 is TGTGCCAGCAGCTTAAATGTACCTAGCGGAACCTACGAGCAGTACTTC.

This rearrangement joins TRBV5-4 to TRBJ1-2, with a weak D call TRBD1 (6 bases). The CDR3 runs to 15 residues. The germline V gene has CDR1 SGHNT and CDR2 YYREEE (reference sequence). V lost 2 bases and J 0 bases, leaving 11 bases between the germline ends. The CDR3 is CASSFGQSTNYGYTF. In nucleotides, the CDR3 is TGTGCCAGCAGCTTCGGACAGAGCACTAACTATGGCTACACCTTC.

This clone was seen a single time. This chain uses TRBV28 with TRBJ2-7, with 7 bases lining up with TRBD2. The germline V gene encodes CDR1 MDHEN and CDR2 SYDVKM. The CDR3 has 13 residues. The J segment lost 0 bases and the V segment lost 11 bases, leaving 7 bases of the junction unmatched. The CDR3 region has the DNA TGTGCCTGTGACGGGGGGAGCTCCTACGAGCAGTACTTC. It is translated as CACDGGSSYEQYF.

The chain recombines TRBV18 with TRBJ2-7, with 8 bases matching TRBD1. The CDR3 covers 16 residues. Germline V gene sequence: CDR1 KGHSH, CDR2 LQKENI. With V trimmed by 6 bases and J by 6 bases, 16 bases remained unmatched. The CDR3 region is CASSPKSTTGVSEQYF. The CDR3 nucleotides are TGTGCCAGCTCTCCCAAAAGTACGACAGGGGTCTCCGAGCAGTACTTC.

The genes are TRBV5-4 and TRBJ1-1; maybe TRBD1 (5 bases). From germline, CDR1 is SGHNT and CDR2 YYREEE (reference sequence). Trimming left V 3 bases short and J 1 base short, with 10 bases between. This CDR3 is 14 amino acids long. CDR3 sequence reads: CASSSGLRNTEAFF. CDR3 bases: TGTGCCAGCAGCTCGGGACTTCGGAACACTGAAGCTTTCTTT.

CDR3 in amino acids: CASSVGAGETQYF. In DNA, the CDR3 is TGTGCCAGCTCCGTAGGGGCAGGGGAGACCCAGTACTTC. The chain uses TRBV18 and TRBJ2-5; D is perhaps TRBD1 (5 bases). Germline assignment: CDR1 KGHSH and CDR2 LQKENI. This CDR3 contains 13 residues. Trimming removed 6 bases from V and 5 bases from J, with 13 bases in between.

The chain combines TRBV10-1 with TRBJ2-7; D possibly corresponds to TRBD1 (5 bases). The CDR3 has 13 residues. The ends were cut back, 4 bases at V and 5 bases at J, with 12 bases in the middle. Per the germline V gene, CDR1 is WNHNN and CDR2 is SYGVQD (reference sequence). The DNA for the CDR3 is TGCGCCAGCAGTGCTTCGGCAGGGCACGAGCAGTACTTC. This codes for CASSASAGHEQYF.

The gene calls are TRBV29-1 and TRBJ2-1; 8 bases match TRBD1. The V and J ends lost 2 bases and 9 bases, in that order; junction bases with no gene match: 9. The CDR3 consists of 14 residues. The germline V gene has CDR1 SQVTM and CDR2 ANQGSEA. The CDR3 protein is CSVESSRGLGEQFF. The CDR3 nucleotides are TGCAGCGTTGAATCCTCCAGGGGGCTAGGTGAGCAGTTCTTC.

The chain employs TRBV19 and TRBJ1-2, with TRBD1 identical over 12 bases. From germline, CDR1 is LNHDA and CDR2 SQIVND (reference sequence). This CDR3 has 18 amino acids. Trimming removed 5 bases from V and 0 bases from J; junction bases left unmatched: 10. The CDR3 DNA is TGTGCCAGTAGTTTCTACCGGGACAGGGGGCCACCTAACTATGGCTACACCTTC. Translation: CASSFYRDRGPPNYGYTF.

This chain links TRBV5-1 with TRBJ2-4; D is perhaps TRBD1 (5 bases). Trimming stripped 0 bases from V and 5 bases from J, with 9 bases between. Germline CDR1 reads SGHRS; CDR2 reads YFSETQ. The CDR3 covers 14 residues. The CDR3 nucleotides are TGCGCCAGCAGCTTGGACAGGCGAGAAAACATTCAGTACTTC. It codes for CASSLDRRENIQYF.

The chain combines TRBV28 with TRBJ2-7, with 12 positions matching TRBD1. The germline CDR1 and CDR2 sequences are MDHEN and SYDVKM. V was pared by 8 bases and J by 6 bases, with 2 bases of the junction left unmatched. The length of the CDR3 is 12 residues. Written as DNA, the CDR3 is TGTGCCAGCGGGACAGGGGGCCTCGAGCAGTACTTC. Its protein is CASGTGGLEQYF.

This clone occurred once. CDR3 sequence (DNA): TGCAGCGTTGAAGAAACGGGGACCTACAATGAGCAGTTCTTC. The encoded protein is CSVEETGTYNEQFF. J is TRBJ2-1 and V is TRBV29-1; D may be TRBD2 (5 bases). Germline-derived CDR1 and CDR2 are SQVTM and ANQGSEA. The CDR3 totals 14 residues. V lost 0 bases to trimming and J lost 2 bases, with 8 bases between them.

V gene TRBV7-6 combines with J gene TRBJ2-2, with D uncertain. V lost 7 bases, J lost 7 bases, and 13 bases lay in between. Germline lookup yields CDR1 SGHVS and CDR2 FNYEAQ. The CDR3 has 13 amino acids. CDR3 sequence (DNA): TGTGCCAGCACCAGACCCCCGGACGGGGAGCTGTTTTTT. It encodes CASTRPPDGELFF.

J is TRBJ2-5 and V is TRBV9, with D uncertain. The germline V gene has CDR1 SGDLS and CDR2 YYNGEE. Trimming cost V 4 bases and J 3 bases, with 10 bases left between them. CDR3 length: 13 amino acids. In DNA, the CDR3 is TGTGCCAGCAGCAGGACGGCGAAAGAGACCCAGTACTTC. Amino acids: CASSRTAKETQYF. Combining the CDR3 with reference TRBV9 and TRBJ2-5 gives the whole variable domain DSGVTQTPKHLITATGQRVTLRCSPRSGDLSVYWYQQSLDQGLQFLIQYYNGEERAKGNILERFSAQQFPDLHSELNLSSLELGDSALYFCASSRTAKETQYFGPGTRLLVL.

The genes are TRBV10-1 and TRBJ2-1; D may be TRBD1 (6 bases). The V end lost 3 bases, the J end lost 5 bases, and 20 bases lay between the germline ends. This CDR3 contains 17 residues. The V gene's germline CDR1 is WNHNN and CDR2 SYGVQD (reference sequence). The chain's CDR3 is CASSDSAGAYRNNEQFF. CDR3 coding DNA: TGCGCCAGCAGTGACTCGGCAGGGGCGTACCGTAACAATGAGCAGTTCTTC.

The chain employs TRBV19 and TRBJ2-7, with 7 positions matching TRBD1. The V segment lost 9 bases and the J segment 7 bases; nucleotides outside the gene matches: 6. CDR1 and CDR2 from the germline V gene are LNHDA and SQIVND (reference sequence). The CDR3 has 11 amino acids. This CDR3 is CASRQGQEQYF. CDR3 DNA: TGTGCCAGCAGACAGGGACAAGAGCAGTACTTC.